A single sample gave rise to the 19 T cell receptor beta chains below, sequenced in a study of T cells after yellow fever vaccination. TCRdb re-called the 5' RACE reads with MiXCR, one entry per CDR3 protein. The sample contains 300,000 to 350,000 distinct CDR3 sequences, roughly 4% of which appear only once. This sample comprised PBMCs, obtained 5 days after the yellow fever booster vaccination. These TCRs come from a man aged 18 to 29 who received the YFV17D yellow fever vaccine.

The rearrangement links TRBV3-1 to TRBJ1-1, with 9 bases aligning to TRBD1. The germline gives CDR1 LGHDT, CDR2 YNNKEL (reference sequence). J gave up 4 bases and V 2 bases, and 2 bases lay outside the gene matches. This CDR3 spans 14 amino acids. Here the CDR3 DNA reads TGTGCCAGCAGCCAATGGACAGGGGTCACTGAAGCTTTCTTT. Its translation: CASSQWTGVTEAFF.

This clonotype was picked up many times. The chain uses TRBV12-3 or TRBV12-4 and TRBJ2-2; D tentatively reads TRBD1 or TRBD2 (5 bases each). The CDR3 has 13 amino acids. Trimming took 8 bases from V and 5 from J, leaving 12 bases between them. The chain's CDR3 is CASFPWGTGELFF. As DNA, the CDR3 is TGTGCCAGCTTTCCGTGGGGGACCGGGGAGCTGTTTTTT.

There are a few counts of this clonotype. The V gene is TRBV10-3, the J gene TRBJ2-5, with unresolved D. The germline V gene has CDR1 ENHRY and CDR2 SYGVKD. The CDR3 is 12 residues long. V dropped 2 bases and J dropped 4 bases, with 5 bases sitting between them. CDR3 coding DNA: TGTGCCATCAGTGAGCTACGAGAGACCCAGTACTTC. This codes for CAISELRETQYF.

The genes are TRBV20-1 and TRBJ2-3; D assignment may be TRBD1 or TRBD2 (5 bases each). Germline lookup yields CDR1 DFQATT and CDR2 SNEGSKA (reference sequence). V was pared by 7 bases and J by 3 bases, with 20 bases between. The CDR3 is 15 residues long. CDR3 protein: CSVRPGTSSTDTQYF. The CDR3 nucleotides read TGCAGTGTTCGACCCGGGACCTCGAGTACAGATACGCAGTATTTT.

The V gene is TRBV18, the J gene TRBJ1-3; 7 nucleotides line up with TRBD1. J gave up 3 bases and V 2 bases, and 7 bases lay outside the gene matches. The CDR3 covers 16 residues. CDR1 and CDR2 from the germline V gene are KGHSH and LQKENI. CDR3: CASSPLETGNGNTIYF. The CDR3 DNA reads TGTGCCAGCTCACCATTGGAGACAGGGAATGGAAACACCATATATTTT.

The genes are TRBV27 and TRBJ1-1; 7 bases fit TRBD1. V trimming: 6 bases; J trimming: 8 bases; junction bases outside the gene matches: 9. CDR1 and CDR2 from the germline V gene are MNHEY and SMNVEV (reference sequence). The CDR3 is 13 residues long. CDR3: CASSFRTGGEAFF. Written as DNA, the CDR3 is TGTGCCAGCAGCTTTCGGACAGGAGGCGAAGCTTTCTTT.

This clonotype was recorded a few times. The chain uses TRBV7-3 and TRBJ2-3, with TRBD2 matching 8 bases. The CDR3 is made up of 14 amino acids. Trimming took 5 bases from V and 6 from J; bases not matched to a gene: 7. Per germline, CDR1 SGHTA and CDR2 FQGTGA. The CDR3 DNA reads as TGTGCCAGCAGCCGAGGACTAGCTGGCGATACGCAGTATTTT. Protein: CASSRGLAGDTQYF.

This clonotype was counted many times. V usage is TRBV29-1 and J usage is TRBJ2-3; 8 bases agree with TRBD2. V was pared by 4 bases and J by 5 bases, with 5 bases of the junction left unmatched. Germline CDR1 and CDR2: SQVTM and ANQGSEA. The length of the CDR3 is 13 residues. CDR3 nucleotides: TGCAGCGTTGCGGGGGGGCAGGGAGATACGCAGTATTTT. The encoded protein is CSVAGGQGDTQYF.

The gene calls are TRBV24-1 and TRBJ2-1; 8 nucleotides agree with TRBD2. Germline V gives CDR1 KGHDR, CDR2 SFDVKD. J was trimmed by 8 bases and V by 4 bases; bases with no gene match: 6. The length of the CDR3 is 14 residues. CDR3 in DNA: TGTGCCACCAGTGACAGAGCGGGGGTCCATGAGCAGTTCTTC. Its protein is CATSDRAGVHEQFF.

This clonotype came up a few times. As DNA, the CDR3 is TGTGCCAGCAGCGAGGACAGATCTTCTAGCACAGATACGCAGTATTTT. It encodes CASSEDRSSSTDTQYF. V is TRBV7-8 and J is TRBJ2-3, with D maybe TRBD1 (6 bases). The CDR3 contains 16 residues. Germline V lookup: CDR1 SGHVS, CDR2 FQNEAQ. The V and J ends lost 5 bases and 0 bases respectively, with 15 bases between them.

This clonotype has a count of ten or more. The chain couples TRBV11-2 to TRBJ2-7, with D hard to call. The CDR3 is made up of 14 amino acids. Germline lookup yields CDR1 SGHAT and CDR2 FQNNGV. V was clipped by 2 bases and J by 1 base, with 9 bases between them. The CDR3 protein is CASSLTQASYEQYV. In DNA form, the CDR3 reads TGTGCCAGCAGCTTAACCCAGGCTTCCTACGAGCAGTACGTC.

The chain recombines TRBV11-2 with TRBJ1-4; D call uncertain. The CDR3 length is 14 residues. Trimming cost V 3 bases and J 4 bases, with 9 bases left between them. Germline V CDR1 and CDR2: SGHAT, FQNNGV. The DNA of the CDR3 is TGTGCCAGCAGCTTGCCCGGGTATAATGAAAAACTGTTTTTT. Translation gives CASSLPGYNEKLFF. Combining the CDR3 with reference TRBV11-2 and TRBJ1-4 gives the whole variable domain EAGVAQSPRYKIIEKRQSVAFWCNPISGHATLYWYQQILGQGPKLLIQFQNNGVVDDSQLPKDRFSAERLKGVDSTLKIQPAKLEDSAVYLCASSLPGYNEKLFFGSGTQLSVL.

The chain has TRBV6-2 or TRBV6-3 and TRBJ2-1; tentative D call: TRBD2 (6 bases). V lost 5 bases, J lost 10 bases, and 15 bases lay in between. This CDR3 spans 13 amino acids. CDR1 is MNHEY and CDR2 is SVGEGT in the germline V gene. The CDR3 DNA is TGTGCCAGCAGTCGCCGGACTATGTACGAGCAGTTCTTC. Protein sequence: CASSRRTMYEQFF.

This clonotype was found many times. V is TRBV12-3 or TRBV12-4 and J is TRBJ2-2, with D maybe TRBD2 (6 bases). The V gene lost 6 bases and the J gene lost 0 bases, with 11 bases spanning the gap. The CDR3 runs 15 residues. CDR3 bases: TGTGCCAGCAGATGGACTAACGCGAACACCGGGGAGCTGTTTTTT. Protein sequence: CASRWTNANTGELFF.

This clonotype occurred many times. CDR3 in amino acids: CASDLGGGKNTEAFF. The CDR3 region has the DNA TGCGCCAGCGATCTCGGGGGAGGGAAGAACACTGAAGCTTTCTTT. The chain combines TRBV5-1 with TRBJ1-1; D might be TRBD1 (5 bases). Germline CDR1 and CDR2: SGHRS and YFSETQ. Trimming pared 7 bases from V and 1 base from J, leaving 17 bases between. The CDR3 runs 15 residues. The full variable domain, its missing parts supplied by reference TRBV5-1 and TRBJ1-1, is KAGVTQTPRYLIKTRGQQVTLSCSPISGHRSVSWYQQTPGQGLQFLFEYFSETQRNKGNFPGRFSGRQFSNSRSEMNVSTLELGDSALYLCASDLGGGKNTEAFFGQGTRLTVV.

This clonotype was counted between two and nine times. J is TRBJ2-2 and V is TRBV19; possible D gene TRBD1, 6 bases. In germline, CDR1 is LNHDA, CDR2 SQIVND (reference sequence). Trimming took off 8 bases at V and 2 bases at J, with 18 bases between the two ends. The CDR3 sequence is 16 residues long. This CDR3 is CASSIFTGLNTGELFF. In DNA, the CDR3 is TGTGCCAGTTCTATATTCACAGGGTTAAACACCGGGGAGCTGTTTTTT.

This clonotype turned up a few times. The chain couples TRBV7-3 to TRBJ1-5; D ambiguous. The ends were cut back, 4 bases at V and 2 bases at J, with 6 bases in the middle. Per the germline V gene, CDR1 is SGHTA and CDR2 is FQGTGA. There are 13 residues in the CDR3. CDR3 residues: CASSSSGNQPQHF. In nucleotides, the CDR3 is TGTGCCAGCAGCTCAAGTGGCAATCAGCCCCAGCATTTT.

This clonotype was recorded many times. The V and J genes are TRBV6-2 or TRBV6-3 and TRBJ1-2; D is perhaps TRBD1 (6 bases). V was cut by 2 bases and J by 8 bases, with 12 bases left in between. This CDR3 region has 13 residues. The germline V gene encodes CDR1 MNHEY and CDR2 SVGEGT. The CDR3 bases are TGTGCCAGCAGTTACGGACAGCTTGGAGGCTACACCTTC. Translation: CASSYGQLGGYTF.

This clonotype was seen a handful of times. The V and J genes are TRBV28 and TRBJ2-1; no definite D call. The CDR3 has 12 amino acids. The V end was cut by 11 bases, the J end by 2 bases, with 10 bases between. In germline, CDR1 is MDHEN, CDR2 SYDVKM. DNA of the CDR3: TGTGCCTGCCATGGTGCCTACAATGAGCAGTTCTTC. Amino acids: CACHGAYNEQFF.